This T cell receptor (beta chain) derives from a study of blood T cell repertoires in COVID-19. Study in general: Samples came from the United States, Italy and Spain, spanning acute and convalescent COVID-19.

The CDR3 spans 15 residues. The ends were cut back, 2 bases at V and 2 bases at J, with 10 bases in the middle. The germline V gene has CDR1 SGHTA and CDR2 FQGTGA. TCRdb's table, derived via immunoSEQ multiplex PCR, lists solely in-frame clones and lacks some. The sample holds around 89,000 clones, 70% to 90% seen once. The chain employs TRBV7-3 and TRBJ1-3; possibly TRBD1 for D (5 bases). The origin of this receptor is a man between 50 and 59 years old with acute or convalescent COVID-19. The sequenced sample was peripheral blood. The DNA of the CDR3 is TGTGCCAGCAGCTTAGACAGCCCCCCTGGAAACACCATATATTTT. Amino acids: CASSLDSPPGNTIYF.